Presented here are 3 T cell receptor beta chains from one specimen sequenced in a study of cytomegalovirus exposure and HLA in healthy donors. The PCR was carried out with 60 Vbeta primers and 13 Jbeta primers. Method: immunoSEQ multiplex PCR; TCRdb's copy keeps in-frame clones and lacks some. The sample includes 140,000 to 150,000 clones, 65% to 80% of them seen just once. Material: PBMCs. The receptors stem from a woman aged 40 to 55 in good health and CMV-seronegative.

The chain recombines TRBV7-9 with TRBJ1-1; a weak D match, TRBD1 (6 bases). This CDR3 is 14 amino acids long. The germline V gene encodes CDR1 SEHNR and CDR2 FQNEAQ (reference sequence). Trimming left V 3 bases short and J 1 base short, with 9 bases between. The CDR3 DNA sequence: TGTGCCAGCAGCTTCCGACAGGAGAACACTGAAGCTTTCTTT. Protein product: CASSFRQENTEAFF.

This chain connects TRBV10-1 to TRBJ2-3; TRBD1 matches 8 bases. The CDR3 is 16 amino acids. Germline CDR1 and CDR2: WNHNN and SYGVQD (reference sequence). The V and J ends lost 4 bases and 2 bases, in that order; junction bases with no gene match: 8. The chain's CDR3 is CASSGSPGQATDTQYF. Here the CDR3 DNA reads TGCGCCAGCAGTGGATCCCCGGGACAGGCCACAGATACGCAGTATTTT.

J is TRBJ1-5 and V is TRBV28; the D is unclear. This CDR3 spans 14 amino acids. CDR1 is MDHEN, CDR2 SYDVKM, per germline. The V and J ends lost 7 bases and 1 base respectively, with 11 bases between them. The CDR3 region is CASTLLPSNQPQHF. The DNA for the CDR3 is TGTGCCAGCACCCTTCTCCCGAGCAATCAGCCCCAGCATTTT.